Presented here are 20 T cell receptor beta chains from one specimen sequenced in a study of T cells in Graves' hyperthyroidism and ophthalmopathy. The TCR beta CDR3 regions underwent amplification using RNA transcripts as the source. HTBI primers were the set used in a first-round RT-PCR of the TCR CDR3. TCRdb passed the multiplex PCR reads through MiXCR, listing each CDR3 protein once. The data show roughly 500,000 distinct CDR3 sequences, more than 11% seen once. The sequenced sample was blood. The source of these receptors is a woman younger than 45 with Graves' hyperthyroidism that later progressed to Graves' ophthalmopathy.

At least ten counts were recorded for this clonotype. The chain uses TRBV14 and TRBJ2-1, with D perhaps matching TRBD1 (5 bases). Germline lookup yields CDR1 SGHDN and CDR2 FVKESK. This CDR3 is built from 17 residues. V dropped 1 base and J dropped 4 bases, with 17 bases sitting between them. This chain's CDR3 is CASSQVRATQIYNEQFF. DNA for the CDR3: TGTGCCAGCAGCCAAGTCAGGGCAACCCAAATTTACAATGAGCAGTTCTTC. Complete variable domain (other parts from reference TRBV14 and TRBJ2-1): EAGVTQFPSHSVIEKGQTVTLRCDPISGHDNLYWYRRVMGKEIKFLLHFVKESKQDESGMPNNRFLAERTGGTYSTLKVQPAELEDSGVYFCASSQVRATQIYNEQFFGPGTRLTVL.

The V gene is TRBV12-5, the J gene TRBJ1-5; D unclear. Trimming cost V 1 base and J 9 bases, with 7 bases left between them. CDR1 is LGHNT, CDR2 FRNRAP, per germline. This CDR3 contains 12 residues. CDR3 sequence: CASGLEGGPQHF. CDR3 nucleotides: TGTGCTAGTGGTTTGGAAGGTGGGCCCCAGCATTTT.

V gene TRBV5-1 combines with J gene TRBJ2-2; either TRBD1 or TRBD2 may supply D (5 bases each). The CDR3 covers 15 residues. Germline V lookup: CDR1 SGHRS, CDR2 YFSETQ. Trimming removed 2 bases from V and 6 bases from J, with 14 bases in between. The CDR3 bases are TGCGCCAGCAGCTTCTCCGGGACCTCTCCCGGGGAGCTGTTTTTT. Its translation: CASSFSGTSPGELFF. The variable domain in full, completed from reference TRBV5-1 and TRBJ2-2, reads KAGVTQTPRYLIKTRGQQVTLSCSPISGHRSVSWYQQTPGQGLQFLFEYFSETQRNKGNFPGRFSGRQFSNSRSEMNVSTLELGDSALYLCASSFSGTSPGELFFGEGSRLTVL.

This clonotype was seen repeatedly, ten times or more. At one boundary the junction diverges from the germline segment, which might be a read error. The chain joins TRBV4-3 to TRBJ2-1; tentative D call: TRBD2 (5 bases). The CDR3 length is 16 residues. Germline loops: CDR1 LGHNA, CDR2 YSLEER. This CDR3 reads CASSQDRSGPYDEQFF. The CDR3, as DNA: TGCGCCAGCAGCCAAGATAGGAGCGGACCCTACGATGAGCAGTTCTTC.

This clonotype was seen repeatedly, ten times or more. This chain links TRBV28 with TRBJ1-6, with 8 bases identical to TRBD1. J lost 5 bases, V lost 5 bases, and 5 bases had no gene match. CDR3 length: 15 residues. The germline gives CDR1 MDHEN, CDR2 SYDVKM. CDR3 DNA: TGTGCCAGCAGTCCCGGACAGGGTGATAATTCACCCCTCCACTTT. It codes for CASSPGQGDNSPLHF.

This clonotype is medium-sized in the sample. The J gene is TRBJ2-1, the V gene TRBV11-2; 9 bases match TRBD2. Germline trimming cut 5 bases from V and 6 bases from J; bases unmatched to any gene: 5. Germline loops: CDR1 SGHAT, CDR2 FQNNGV. The CDR3 covers 14 residues. CDR3 nucleotides: TGTGCCAGCAGCCCTCTAGCGGGAACCAATGAGCAGTTCTTC. It translates to CASSPLAGTNEQFF.

This clonotype has ten or more counts. V usage is TRBV10-2 and J usage is TRBJ1-2; TRBD1 is a possible D gene (6 bases). The CDR3 is made up of 16 amino acids. V lost 6 bases, J lost 2 bases, and 19 bases lay in between. Germline CDR1 and CDR2: WSHSY and SAAADI. CDR3 sequence (DNA): TGCGCCAGCAGCGGGACGGGGGGCAAGGAAAACTATGGCTACACCTTC. Protein product: CASSGTGGKENYGYTF.

This clonotype was recorded many times. The chain combines TRBV30 with TRBJ1-5, with D unresolved. The germline V and J ends were trimmed by 3 bases and 4 bases, with 19 bases remaining between them. This CDR3 has 16 amino acids. Germline CDR1 reads GTSNPN; CDR2 reads SVGIG (reference sequence). This CDR3 reads CAWRAGKVEGNQPQHF. CDR3 DNA sequence: TGTGCCTGGAGGGCTGGGAAGGTGGAAGGAAATCAGCCCCAGCATTTT.

In its sample, this clonotype was seen a few times. This chain connects TRBV13 to TRBJ2-7; TRBD2 matches 7 bases. The germline gives CDR1 PRHDT, CDR2 FYEKMQ (reference sequence). V shed 2 bases and J 0 bases; nucleotides not matched to a gene: 28. The CDR3 contains 23 residues. The CDR3 DNA reads as TGTGCCAGCAGCTTACAAGGAGGGAGGGCCCTTTTCTCATTAGGGCCGAGCTCCTACGAGCAGTACTTC. Protein product: CASSLQGGRALFSLGPSSYEQYF.

The chain carries TRBV4-2 and TRBJ2-2; D call uncertain. The CDR3 is 16 residues long. Trimming cost V 1 base and J 0 bases, with 9 bases left between them. The germline V gene has CDR1 LGHNA and CDR2 YNFKEQ. CDR3 amino acids: CASSQGPAANTGELFF. The CDR3 DNA follows: TGTGCCAGCAGCCAAGGTCCGGCTGCGAACACCGGGGAGCTGTTTTTT.

This rearrangement joins TRBV11-2 to TRBJ2-2; 8 positions match TRBD2. The CDR3 is 15 residues long. Germline CDR1 reads SGHAT; CDR2 reads FQNNGV. Trimming at V came to 5 bases and at J to 3 bases, leaving 5 bases not matched to a gene. The CDR3 protein is CASSPPGLDTGELFF. DNA for the CDR3: TGTGCCAGCAGCCCCCCGGGACTAGACACCGGGGAGCTGTTTTTT.

CDR3 in DNA: TGTGCCAGTGGAGATGGGAGAAACACCATATATTTT. Its protein product is CASGDGRNTIYF. The genes are TRBV19 and TRBJ1-3; D unclear. Between the trimmed V and J ends, which lost 8 bases and 5 bases, there was a span of 10 bases. There are 12 residues in the CDR3. CDR1 LNHDA and CDR2 SQIVND come from the germline V gene (reference sequence).

This clonotype was detected many times. The CDR3 region has the DNA TGTGCCAGTAGGGAACAGGGGGCACTTGATGAGCAGTTCTTC. Translated: CASREQGALDEQFF. This chain uses TRBV19 with TRBJ2-1, with 9 nucleotides matching TRBD1. Germline V gene sequence: CDR1 LNHDA, CDR2 SQIVND (reference sequence). The CDR3 runs to 14 residues. Trimming at V came to 6 bases and at J to 8 bases, leaving 8 bases not matched to a gene.

This clonotype turned up a few times. The junction departs from germline at one end; a sequencing error may be responsible. The chain couples TRBV29-1 to TRBJ2-7; 7 bases align to TRBD1. The CDR3 spans 13 residues. In germline, CDR1 is SQVTM, CDR2 ANQGSEA. CDR3 sequence (DNA): TGCGGCGTTGACGGGACAGAGAGCGACGAGCAGTACTTC. Its translation: CGVDGTESDEQYF.

In this sample, this clonotype turned up a few times. The chain employs TRBV19 and TRBJ1-5; tentatively, D is TRBD1 (6 bases). Germline V gene lookup returns CDR1 LNHDA and CDR2 SQIVND (reference sequence). The CDR3 sequence is 16 residues long. The V end lost 8 bases, the J end lost 0 bases, and 17 bases lay between the germline ends. This chain's CDR3 is CASVSSSGDSNQPQHF. DNA of the CDR3: TGTGCCAGTGTTTCCTCCTCAGGGGATAGCAATCAGCCCCAGCATTTT. The full variable domain, completed using reference TRBV19 and TRBJ1-5, is DGGITQSPKYLFRKEGQNVTLSCEQNLNHDAMYWYRQDPGQGLRLIYYSQIVNDFQKGDIAEGYSVSREKKESFPLTVTSAQKNPTAFYLCASVSSSGDSNQPQHFGDGTRLSIL.

In regard to this clonotype: A read error may be the cause here, since a much bigger clone is one base away. The rearrangement uses TRBV19 and TRBJ1-1; tentative D call: TRBD1 (6 bases). Germline CDR1 and CDR2: LNHDA and SQIVND (reference sequence). This CDR3 has 15 amino acids. This chain's CDR3 is CASPPGGLRVTESFF. Here the CDR3 DNA reads TGTGCCAGTCCCCCGGGGGGGCTGAGGGTCACTGAATCTTTCTTT.

Ten or more counts support this clonotype. The rearrangement links TRBV12-3 or TRBV12-4 to TRBJ1-2; perhaps TRBD1 as D (6 bases). CDR3 length: 12 amino acids. V lost 6 bases to trimming and J lost 8 bases, with 13 bases between them. CDR3 nucleotide sequence: TGTGCCAGCAGCCAGGGGACTGGGGGCTACACCTTC. Protein product: CASSQGTGGYTF.

As concerns this clonotype: A much larger clone lies one base from this, so it may be a read error. The J gene is TRBJ2-6, the V gene TRBV27; no clear D gene. Germline CDR1 reads MNHEY; CDR2 reads SMNVEV (reference sequence). The V and J ends lost 1 base and 4 bases respectively, with 17 bases between them. The CDR3 is 18 amino acids. The CDR3 bases are TGTGCCAGCAGTTTATTTAAGGCCGGGCCATGCGGGGCCAACGTCCTGACTTTC. It is translated as CASSLFKAGPCGANVLTF.

As regards this clonotype: A much larger clone sits a single nucleotide away, making a read error possible. The chain employs TRBV18 and TRBJ2-2; D remains ambiguous. Germline V gene data show CDR1 as KGHSH and CDR2 as LQKENI. This CDR3 has 14 residues. This CDR3 reads CGSSPVAAARELFF. As DNA, the CDR3 is TGTGGCAGCTCCCCCGTCGCTGCTGCAAGGGAGCTGTTTTTT.

The sample holds many counts of this clonotype. The chain couples TRBV20-1 to TRBJ2-3, with 12 bases matching TRBD2. CDR1 and CDR2 (germline): DFQATT, SNEGSKA (reference sequence). The CDR3 contains 15 residues. With V trimmed by 6 bases and J by 1 base, 5 bases remained unmatched. CDR3 DNA sequence: TGCAGTGCAGGAGGGACTAGCGGGCGCACAGATACGCAGTATTTT. Protein sequence: CSAGGTSGRTDTQYF.